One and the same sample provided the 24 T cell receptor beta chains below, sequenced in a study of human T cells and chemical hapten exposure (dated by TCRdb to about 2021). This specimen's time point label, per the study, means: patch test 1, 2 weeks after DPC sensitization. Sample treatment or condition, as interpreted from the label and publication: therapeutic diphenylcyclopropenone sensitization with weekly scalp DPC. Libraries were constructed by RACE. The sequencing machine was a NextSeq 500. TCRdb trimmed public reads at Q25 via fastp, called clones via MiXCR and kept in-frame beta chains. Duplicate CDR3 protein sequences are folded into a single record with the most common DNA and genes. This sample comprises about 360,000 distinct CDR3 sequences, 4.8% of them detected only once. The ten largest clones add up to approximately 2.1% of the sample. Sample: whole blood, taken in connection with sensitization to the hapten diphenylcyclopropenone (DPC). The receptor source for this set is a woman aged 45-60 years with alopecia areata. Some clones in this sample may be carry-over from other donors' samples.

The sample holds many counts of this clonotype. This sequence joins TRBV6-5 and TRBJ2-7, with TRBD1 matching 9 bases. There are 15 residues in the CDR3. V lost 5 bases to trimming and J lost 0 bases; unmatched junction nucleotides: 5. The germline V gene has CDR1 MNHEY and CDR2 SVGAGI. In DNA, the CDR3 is TGTGCCAGCAGTGGGGACAGGGAACACTCCTACGAGCAGTACTTC. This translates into CASSGDREHSYEQYF.

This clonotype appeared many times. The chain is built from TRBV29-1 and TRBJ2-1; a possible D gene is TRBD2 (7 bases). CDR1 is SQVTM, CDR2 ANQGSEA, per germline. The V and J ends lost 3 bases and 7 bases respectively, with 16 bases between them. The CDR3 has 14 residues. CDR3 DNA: TGCAGCGTTGAGAAGACGGGGGGCGGGAATGAGCAGTTCTTC. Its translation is CSVEKTGGGNEQFF.

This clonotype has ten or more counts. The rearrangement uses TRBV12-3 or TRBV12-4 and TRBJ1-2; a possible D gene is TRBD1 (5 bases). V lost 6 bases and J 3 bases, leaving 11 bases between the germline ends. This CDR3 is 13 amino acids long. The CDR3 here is CASRPQADYGYTF. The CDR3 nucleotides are TGTGCCAGCAGGCCACAGGCGGACTATGGCTACACCTTC.

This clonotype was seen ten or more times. The CDR3 region is CASSSGTGGSRRDTQYF. CDR3 DNA sequence: TGTGCCAGCAGCAGCGGGACAGGGGGAAGTAGACGAGATACGCAGTATTTT. V usage is TRBV5-5 and J usage is TRBJ2-3, with 11 nucleotides matching TRBD1. V trimming: 4 bases; J trimming: 5 bases; junction bases outside the gene matches: 12. Per the germline V gene, CDR1 is SGHKS and CDR2 is YYEKEE (reference sequence). The CDR3 totals 17 residues.

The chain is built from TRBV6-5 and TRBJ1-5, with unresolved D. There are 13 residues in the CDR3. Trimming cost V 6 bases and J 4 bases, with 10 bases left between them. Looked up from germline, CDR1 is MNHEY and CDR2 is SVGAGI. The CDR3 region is CASRQKANQPQHF. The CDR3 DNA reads TGTGCCAGCAGGCAAAAAGCTAATCAGCCCCAGCATTTT.

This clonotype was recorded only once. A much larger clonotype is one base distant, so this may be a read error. The CDR3 DNA reads as TGTGCCAGCAGTTACGGGACAGAAAAGGCCCAGTACTTC. Translation: CASSYGTEKAQYF. The chain employs TRBV6-5 and TRBJ2-5; 7 bases agree with TRBD1. Germline CDR1 reads MNHEY; CDR2 reads SVGAGI. The junction had 6 bases not matched to a gene; V was cut back by 2 bases and J by 9 bases. The CDR3 sequence is 13 residues long.

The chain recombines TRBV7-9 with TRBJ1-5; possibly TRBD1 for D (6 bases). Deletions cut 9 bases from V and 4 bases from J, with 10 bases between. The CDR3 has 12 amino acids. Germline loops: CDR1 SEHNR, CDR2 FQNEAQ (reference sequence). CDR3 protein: CASGGTNQPQHF. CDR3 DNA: TGTGCCAGTGGGGGCACTAATCAGCCCCAGCATTTT.

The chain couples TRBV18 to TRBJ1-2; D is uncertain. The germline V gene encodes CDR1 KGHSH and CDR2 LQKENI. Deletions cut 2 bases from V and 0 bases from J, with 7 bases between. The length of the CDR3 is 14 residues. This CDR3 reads CASSPTNTNYGYTF. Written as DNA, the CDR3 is TGTGCCAGCTCACCAACAAATACTAACTATGGCTACACCTTC.

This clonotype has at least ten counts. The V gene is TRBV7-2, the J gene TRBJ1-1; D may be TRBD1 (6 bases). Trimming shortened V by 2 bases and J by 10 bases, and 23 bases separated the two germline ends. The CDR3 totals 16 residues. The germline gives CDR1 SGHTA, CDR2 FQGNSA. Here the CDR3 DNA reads TGTGCCAGCAGCTTAATTCGGACGGGGCAGGGGCCAGGAGCTTTCTTT. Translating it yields CASSLIRTGQGPGAFF.

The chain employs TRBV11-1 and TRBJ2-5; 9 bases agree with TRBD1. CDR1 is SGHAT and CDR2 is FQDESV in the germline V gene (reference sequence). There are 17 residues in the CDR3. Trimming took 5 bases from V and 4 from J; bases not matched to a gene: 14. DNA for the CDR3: TGTGCCAGCAGCCCTCCCCCCGGGACAGGGAGTGGAGAGACCCAGTACTTC. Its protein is CASSPPPGTGSGETQYF. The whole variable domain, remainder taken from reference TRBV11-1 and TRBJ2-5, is EAEVAQSPRYKITEKSQAVAFWCDPISGHATLYWYRQILGQGPELLVQFQDESVVDDSQLPKDRFSAERLKGVDSTLKIQPAELGDSAMYLCASSPPPGTGSGETQYFGPGTRLLVL.

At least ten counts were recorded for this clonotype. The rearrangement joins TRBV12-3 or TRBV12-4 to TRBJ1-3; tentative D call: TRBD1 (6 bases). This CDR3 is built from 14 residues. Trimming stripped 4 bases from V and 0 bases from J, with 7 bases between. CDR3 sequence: CASSWTVSGNTIYF. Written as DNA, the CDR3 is TGTGCCAGCAGTTGGACAGTCTCTGGAAACACCATATATTTT.

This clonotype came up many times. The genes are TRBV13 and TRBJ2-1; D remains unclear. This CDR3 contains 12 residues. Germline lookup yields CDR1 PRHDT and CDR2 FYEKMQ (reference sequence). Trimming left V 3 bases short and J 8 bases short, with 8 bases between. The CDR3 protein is CASSLFKYEQFF. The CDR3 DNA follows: TGTGCCAGCAGCTTGTTCAAGTATGAGCAGTTCTTC.

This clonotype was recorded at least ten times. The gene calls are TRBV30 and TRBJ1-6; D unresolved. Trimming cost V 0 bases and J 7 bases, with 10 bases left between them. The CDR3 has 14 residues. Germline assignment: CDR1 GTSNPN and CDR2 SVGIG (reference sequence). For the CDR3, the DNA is TGTGCCTGGAGTGTAACGGATAACAATTCACCCCTCCACTTT. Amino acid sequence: CAWSVTDNNSPLHF.

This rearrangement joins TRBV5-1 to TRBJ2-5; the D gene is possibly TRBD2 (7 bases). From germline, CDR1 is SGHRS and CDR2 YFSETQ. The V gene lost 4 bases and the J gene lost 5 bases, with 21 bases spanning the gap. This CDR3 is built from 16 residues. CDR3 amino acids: CASSPITWRGGETQYF. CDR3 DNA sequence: TGCGCCAGCAGCCCTATCACCTGGAGGGGGGGCGAGACCCAGTACTTC.

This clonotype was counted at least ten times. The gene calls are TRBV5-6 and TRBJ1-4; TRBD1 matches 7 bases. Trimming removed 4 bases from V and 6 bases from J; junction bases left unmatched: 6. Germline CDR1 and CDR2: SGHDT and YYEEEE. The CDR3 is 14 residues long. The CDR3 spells CASSPGTADEKLFF. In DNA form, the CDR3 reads TGTGCCAGCAGCCCAGGGACAGCGGATGAAAAACTGTTTTTT.

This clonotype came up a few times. The DNA of the CDR3 is TGTGCCAGCAGCGTAGTTCCGGGTTCAGATACGCAGTATTTT. Translated: CASSVVPGSDTQYF. The chain carries TRBV9 and TRBJ2-3; D is undetermined. This CDR3 comprises 14 residues. With 0 bases removed from V and 4 bases from J, the gap between germline ends came to 9 bases. Germline CDR1 reads SGDLS; CDR2 reads YYNGEE. The full variable domain, with the rest looked up from reference TRBV9 and TRBJ2-3, is DSGVTQTPKHLITATGQRVTLRCSPRSGDLSVYWYQQSLDQGLQFLIQYYNGEERAKGNILERFSAQQFPDLHSELNLSSLELGDSALYFCASSVVPGSDTQYFGPGTRLTVL.

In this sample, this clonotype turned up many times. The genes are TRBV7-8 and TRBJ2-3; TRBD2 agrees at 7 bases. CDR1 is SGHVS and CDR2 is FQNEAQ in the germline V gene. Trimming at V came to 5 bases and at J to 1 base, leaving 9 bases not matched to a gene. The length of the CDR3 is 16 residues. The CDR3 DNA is TGTGCCAGCAGCATCCTACTGGCGGGAGGCACAGATACGCAGTATTTT. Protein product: CASSILLAGGTDTQYF.

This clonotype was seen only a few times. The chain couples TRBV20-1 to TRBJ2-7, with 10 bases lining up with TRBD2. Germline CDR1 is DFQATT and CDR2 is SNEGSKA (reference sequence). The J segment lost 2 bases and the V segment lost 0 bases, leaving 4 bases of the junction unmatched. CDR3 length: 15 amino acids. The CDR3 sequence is CSARDPGTSAYEQYF. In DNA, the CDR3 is TGCAGTGCTAGAGACCCTGGGACTAGCGCCTACGAGCAGTACTTC.

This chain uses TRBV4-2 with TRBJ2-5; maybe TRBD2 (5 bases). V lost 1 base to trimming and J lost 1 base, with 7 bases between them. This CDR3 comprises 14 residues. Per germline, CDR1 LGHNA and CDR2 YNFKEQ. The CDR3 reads CASSQGTAQETQYF. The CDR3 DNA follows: TGTGCCAGCAGCCAAGGGACTGCCCAAGAGACCCAGTACTTC.

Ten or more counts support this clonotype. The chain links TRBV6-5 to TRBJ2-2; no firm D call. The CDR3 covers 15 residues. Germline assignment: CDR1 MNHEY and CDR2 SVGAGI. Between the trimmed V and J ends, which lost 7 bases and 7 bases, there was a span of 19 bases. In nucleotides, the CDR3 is TGTGCCAGCACCTTCAGAAGGACCGATGTCGGGGAGCTGTTTTTT. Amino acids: CASTFRRTDVGELFF.

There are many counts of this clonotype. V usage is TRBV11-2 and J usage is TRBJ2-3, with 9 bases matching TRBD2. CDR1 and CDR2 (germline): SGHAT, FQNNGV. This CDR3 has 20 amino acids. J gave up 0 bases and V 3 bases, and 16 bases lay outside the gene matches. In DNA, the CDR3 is TGTGCCAGCAGCTTCCCGCGGAGGGCGACTAGCGGCACTAGCACAGATACGCAGTATTTT. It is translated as CASSFPRRATSGTSTDTQYF.

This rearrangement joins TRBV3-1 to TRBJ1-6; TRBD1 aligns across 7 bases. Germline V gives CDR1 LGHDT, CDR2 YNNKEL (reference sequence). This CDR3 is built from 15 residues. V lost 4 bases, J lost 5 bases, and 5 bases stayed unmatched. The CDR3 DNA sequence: TGTGCCAGCAGCCGCACGGGACAGAATAATTCACCCCTCCACTTT. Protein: CASSRTGQNNSPLHF. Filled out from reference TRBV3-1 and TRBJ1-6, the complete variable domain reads DTAVSQTPKYLVTQMGNDKSIKCEQNLGHDTMYWYKQDSKKFLKIMFSYNNKELIINETVPNRFSPKSPDKAHLNLHINSLELGDSAVYFCASSRTGQNNSPLHFGNGTRLTVT.

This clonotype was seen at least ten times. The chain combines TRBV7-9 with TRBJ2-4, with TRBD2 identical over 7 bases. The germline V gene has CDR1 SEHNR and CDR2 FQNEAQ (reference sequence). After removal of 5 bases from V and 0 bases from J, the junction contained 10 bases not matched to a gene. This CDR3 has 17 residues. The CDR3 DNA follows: TGTGCCAGCAGCCCGCAGCGGGACCGCTTAGCCAAAAACATTCAGTACTTC. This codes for CASSPQRDRLAKNIQYF.

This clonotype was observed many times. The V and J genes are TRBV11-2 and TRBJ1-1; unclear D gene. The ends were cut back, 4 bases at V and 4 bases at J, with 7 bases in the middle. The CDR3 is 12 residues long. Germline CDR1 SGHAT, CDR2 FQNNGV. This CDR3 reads CASSWRSTEAFF. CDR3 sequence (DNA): TGTGCCAGCAGCTGGAGGAGCACTGAAGCTTTCTTT.